The 30 T cell receptor beta chains given below trace back to one sample, sequenced in a study of cytomegalovirus exposure and HLA in healthy donors. A multiplex PCR was run with 60 Vbeta primers and 13 Jbeta primers. Here immunoSEQ multiplex PCR was the method, and the copy in TCRdb shows in-frame clones only, minus some. Of roughly 180,000 clones in the sample, roughly 77% were seen once. Sequenced: PBMCs. All receptors derive from a young woman in good health and CMV-seropositive.

This clone has a handful of counts. V and J are TRBV6-6 and TRBJ2-7, with 9 positions matching TRBD1. Per the germline V gene, CDR1 is MNHNY and CDR2 is SVGAGI (reference sequence). The CDR3 loop spans 16 amino acids. The V and J ends lost 10 bases and 6 bases, in that order; junction bases with no gene match: 19. The CDR3 nucleotides are TGTGCCATTGCCGCGGGACAGGGCATCCCCCCTTTCGAGCAGTACTTC. Protein product: CAIAAGQGIPPFEQYF.

This clone is a singleton in its sample. The V and J genes are TRBV5-4 and TRBJ2-3; a weak D match, TRBD1 (6 bases). Germline V lookup: CDR1 SGHNT, CDR2 YYREEE (reference sequence). The CDR3 consists of 15 residues. V gave up 0 bases and J gave up 0 bases, with 8 bases separating them. In nucleotides, the CDR3 is TGTGCCAGCAGCTTGGGTAGGGGGAGCACAGATACGCAGTATTTT. Translating it yields CASSLGRGSTDTQYF.

The chain links TRBV2 to TRBJ1-6; 8 bases match TRBD1. V was clipped by 6 bases and J by 15 bases; unmatched bases: 7. Germline CDR1 and CDR2: SNHLY and FYNNEI. The CDR3 loop spans 12 amino acids. Here the CDR3 reads CASSVDRGVLHF. The CDR3 DNA reads as TGTGCCAGCAGCGTTGACAGGGGAGTCCTCCACTTT.

This chain uses TRBV21-1 with TRBJ2-7; the table's D call of TRBD1 was not tested on the DNA. TRBV21-1 is noted as a pseudogene. The CDR3 is 17 amino acids. CDR3 in amino acids: CASSKSGTGRSSYEQYF. The CDR3 DNA is TGTGCCAGCAGCAAATCGGGGACAGGCAGAAGCTCCTACGAGCAGTACTTC.

Comments on this clone: One junction end does not reproduce the germline sequence, and a read error may be involved. J is TRBJ2-3 and V is TRBV14; 10 bases map to TRBD2. Germline values: CDR1 SGHDN, CDR2 FVKESK. The CDR3 length is 14 residues. CDR3 sequence (DNA): TGTGCCAGCAGCCAAGGAGTCCAGCGGGGGGGCCTGGATTTT. Encoded protein: CASSQGVQRGGLDF. Supplemented by reference TRBV14 and TRBJ2-3, the full variable domain reads EAGVTQFPSHSVIEKGQTVTLRCDPISGHDNLYWYRRVMGKEIKFLLHFVKESKQDESGMPNNRFLAERTGGTYSTLKVQPAELEDSGVYFCASSQGVQRGGLDFGPGTRLTVL.

The gene calls are TRBV7-2 and TRBJ2-7, with 8 bases identical to TRBD2. Germline V gene sequence: CDR1 SGHTA, CDR2 FQGNSA. The J segment lost 0 bases and the V segment lost 3 bases, leaving 1 base of the junction unmatched. This CDR3 spans 14 amino acids. This chain's CDR3 is CASSFAGGSYEQYF. DNA for the CDR3: TGTGCCAGCAGCTTCGCGGGGGGCTCCTACGAGCAGTACTTC.

V is TRBV5-5 and J is TRBJ2-2; tentative D call: TRBD2 (6 bases). The CDR3 spans 13 residues. Germline V gene data show CDR1 as SGHKS and CDR2 as YYEKEE (reference sequence). Trimming removed 4 bases at V and 7 bases at J, with 11 bases between. The CDR3 nucleotides read TGTGCCAGCAGCCCGGGAGTGGACGGGGAGCTGTTTTTT. Protein product: CASSPGVDGELFF.

The chain recombines TRBV15 with TRBJ2-5; TRBD1 is a possible D gene (5 bases). Germline loops: CDR1 LNHNV, CDR2 YYDKDF (reference sequence). This CDR3 has 14 residues. V lost 8 bases, J lost 5 bases, and 18 bases lay in between. CDR3 sequence: CATVGAQSRETQYF. The CDR3 nucleotides are TGTGCCACCGTAGGGGCCCAGTCGAGGGAGACCCAGTACTTC.

The count of this clone is one. The genes are TRBV14 and TRBJ2-5, with TRBD2 identical over 8 bases. J lost 4 bases, V lost 4 bases, and 11 bases had no gene match. The length of the CDR3 is 16 residues. Germline CDR1 reads SGHDN; CDR2 reads FVKESK. CDR3 amino acids: CASSLNGGAPAETQYF. CDR3 in DNA: TGTGCCAGCAGCCTTAACGGGGGGGCCCCTGCAGAGACCCAGTACTTC.

In the case of this clone: Distinct nucleotide sequences in the sample also encode this CDR3. The CDR3 DNA reads TGTGCCAGCAGCTTAGCGGGGGGGAGCACAGATACGCAGTATTTT. Translating it yields CASSLAGGSTDTQYF. The rearrangement joins TRBV7-9 to TRBJ2-3; the match to TRBD2 covers 7 bases. Trimming took 0 bases from V and 0 from J; bases not matched to a gene: 0. Germline CDR1 reads SEHNR; CDR2 reads FQNEAQ (reference sequence). The CDR3 spans 15 residues.

The chain recombines TRBV7-4 with TRBJ1-1; TRBD1 agrees at 9 bases. Germline V gene sequence: CDR1 SGHVT, CDR2 SQSDAQ. This CDR3 is 17 amino acids long. Trimming at V came to 3 bases and at J to 3 bases, leaving 11 bases not matched to a gene. The CDR3 DNA reads as TGTGCCAGCAGCTTTAGAAACCCGGGACAGGGTGACACTGAAGCTTTCTTT. Translation: CASSFRNPGQGDTEAFF.

This clone was seen only a few times. The chain has TRBV30 and TRBJ1-2, with 9 bases matching TRBD1. The CDR3 consists of 14 residues. V shed 8 bases, J shed 0 bases, and the junction held 7 bases outside the gene matches. Germline CDR1 reads GTSNPN; CDR2 reads SVGIG (reference sequence). The CDR3: CARKDRGANYGYTF. Here the CDR3 DNA reads TGTGCCAGGAAGGACAGGGGCGCTAACTATGGCTACACCTTC.

The CDR3 is CASSLGFTSGRNEQFF. CDR3 in DNA: TGTGCCAGCAGCTTAGGGTTTACTAGCGGACGGAATGAGCAGTTCTTC. This rearrangement joins TRBV7-2 to TRBJ2-1; 8 positions agree with TRBD2. This CDR3 has 16 residues. The germline V gene has CDR1 SGHTA and CDR2 FQGNSA. The V and J ends lost 1 base and 7 bases, in that order; junction bases with no gene match: 9.

This clone was counted only a few times. The chain recombines TRBV5-6 with TRBJ2-7, with 10 bases that match TRBD1. Germline-derived CDR1 and CDR2 are SGHDT and YYEEEE. The CDR3 totals 14 residues. Germline trimming cut 7 bases from V and 4 bases from J; bases unmatched to any gene: 8. CDR3 DNA: TGTGCCAGCGGAGGGACAGGGGAGGGGTACGAGCAGTACTTC. Amino acids: CASGGTGEGYEQYF.

For the CDR3, the DNA is TGTGCCAGCAGTTTGGCAGTACGAAACACCATATATTTT. It is translated as CASSLAVRNTIYF. This chain uses TRBV28 with TRBJ1-3; D not resolved. The V and J ends lost 3 bases and 5 bases respectively, with 8 bases between them. This CDR3 comprises 13 residues. In germline, CDR1 is MDHEN, CDR2 SYDVKM.

The chain joins TRBV7-2 to TRBJ1-2, with D tentatively TRBD1 (6 bases). V lost 5 bases, J lost 8 bases, and 15 bases lay in between. Germline values: CDR1 SGHTA, CDR2 FQGNSA. This CDR3 has 13 residues. CDR3 nucleotide sequence: TGTGCCAGCAGCCTCAAAACAGGGAGCGGCTACACCTTC. This encodes CASSLKTGSGYTF.

J is TRBJ1-2 and V is TRBV10-1; TRBD1 agrees at 9 bases. CDR3 length: 13 residues. The germline V gene encodes CDR1 WNHNN and CDR2 SYGVQD (reference sequence). J gave up 4 bases and V 10 bases, and 7 bases lay outside the gene matches. CDR3 residues: CANPGQGVYGYTF. In DNA, the CDR3 is TGCGCCAACCCGGGACAGGGAGTCTATGGCTACACCTTC.

The gene calls are TRBV11-1 and TRBJ2-5; the match to TRBD2 covers 9 bases. Germline V gene lookup returns CDR1 SGHAT and CDR2 FQDESV (reference sequence). This CDR3 spans 16 amino acids. Trimming at V came to 4 bases and at J to 3 bases, leaving 9 bases not matched to a gene. The DNA of the CDR3 is TGTGCCAGCAGCTCAATCCGACTAGCGGTAAAAGAGACCCAGTACTTC. It specifies CASSSIRLAVKETQYF. The full variable domain, rest sourced from reference TRBV11-1 and TRBJ2-5, is EAEVAQSPRYKITEKSQAVAFWCDPISGHATLYWYRQILGQGPELLVQFQDESVVDDSQLPKDRFSAERLKGVDSTLKIQPAELGDSAMYLCASSSIRLAVKETQYFGPGTRLLVL.

The table lists this clone with a count of one. The chain is built from TRBV4-1 and TRBJ1-2; 8 nucleotides agree with TRBD1. Germline loops: CDR1 MGHRA, CDR2 YSYEKL. This CDR3 comprises 18 residues. The V gene end was trimmed by 3 bases and the J gene end by 2 bases; junction bases not matched to a gene: 14. The CDR3 here is CASSHPFSGTGANYGYTF. CDR3 coding DNA: TGCGCCAGCAGCCATCCCTTCTCCGGGACAGGAGCAAACTATGGCTACACCTTC.

V is TRBV5-1 and J is TRBJ2-5; 9 nucleotides agree with TRBD2. There are 15 residues in the CDR3. With 4 bases clipped from V and 4 bases from J, the junction kept 8 bases outside the gene matches. CDR1 and CDR2 (germline): SGHRS, YFSETQ. This chain's CDR3 is CASSPGGGVRETQYF. The CDR3 bases are TGCGCCAGCAGCCCAGGCGGGGGGGTGAGAGAGACCCAGTACTTC.

The rearrangement joins TRBV28 to TRBJ2-6, with 9 bases lining up with TRBD2. Germline lookup yields CDR1 MDHEN and CDR2 SYDVKM. J was trimmed by 0 bases and V by 5 bases; bases with no gene match: 14. The CDR3 is 20 residues long. The CDR3 bases are TGTGCCAGCAGTCAATTTGCGGGGGGGCGCGTCCGCTCTGGGGCCAACGTCCTGACTTTC. It codes for CASSQFAGGRVRSGANVLTF. Complete variable domain (other parts from reference TRBV28 and TRBJ2-6): DVKVTQSSRYLVKRTGEKVFLECVQDMDHENMFWYRQDPGLGLRLIYFSYDVKMKEKGDIPEGYSVSREKKERFSLILESASTNQTSMYLCASSQFAGGRVRSGANVLTFGAGSRLTVL.

A single count supports this clone. Here the CDR3 reads CASSRDNPPIYF. In DNA form, the CDR3 reads TGTGCCAGCAGTCGGGACAACCCCCCCATATATTTT. The rearrangement uses TRBV11-1 and TRBJ1-3; D might be TRBD1 (6 bases). The germline V gene encodes CDR1 SGHAT and CDR2 FQDESV (reference sequence). The V and J ends lost 6 bases and 11 bases respectively, with 14 bases between them. The CDR3 loop spans 12 amino acids.

About this clone: The sample contains more than one DNA sequence encoding this CDR3. V usage is TRBV28 and J usage is TRBJ1-2; no clear D gene. The V end lost 3 bases, the J end lost 2 bases, and 4 bases lay between the germline ends. Germline assignment: CDR1 MDHEN and CDR2 SYDVKM. This CDR3 contains 12 residues. DNA for the CDR3: TGTGCCAGCAGTTTGGCCAACTATGGCTACACCTTC. Translated, it gives CASSLANYGYTF.

The chain has TRBV7-2 and TRBJ2-7, with D possibly being TRBD1 (6 bases). The germline V and J ends were trimmed by 1 base and 1 base, with 11 bases remaining between them. The CDR3 contains 15 residues. Germline loops: CDR1 SGHTA, CDR2 FQGNSA. The CDR3 is CASSLGPQGSYEQYF. The CDR3 region has the DNA TGTGCCAGCAGCTTAGGGCCCCAGGGGTCCTACGAGCAGTACTTC.

This chain uses TRBV27 with TRBJ2-7; 9 bases line up with TRBD1. Trimming cost V 5 bases and J 0 bases; bases outside gene matches: 11. The CDR3 extends over 17 amino acids. CDR1 and CDR2 (germline): MNHEY, SMNVEV (reference sequence). The CDR3 coding sequence is TGTGCCAGCAGTACAGGGGGCGCGGGTCGGGTCTCCTACGAGCAGTACTTC. Translation gives CASSTGGAGRVSYEQYF.

The chain recombines TRBV5-1 with TRBJ2-3; 9 positions agree with TRBD1. CDR1 and CDR2 (germline): SGHRS, YFSETQ. The CDR3 loop spans 13 amino acids. The V gene end was trimmed by 5 bases and the J gene end by 6 bases; junction bases not matched to a gene: 4. As DNA, the CDR3 is TGCGCCAGCAGACAGGGGGCTAGTGATACGCAGTATTTT. Translating gives CASRQGASDTQYF. The full variable domain, completed using reference TRBV5-1 and TRBJ2-3, is KAGVTQTPRYLIKTRGQQVTLSCSPISGHRSVSWYQQTPGQGLQFLFEYFSETQRNKGNFPGRFSGRQFSNSRSEMNVSTLELGDSALYLCASRQGASDTQYFGPGTRLTVL.

The chain has TRBV10-2 and TRBJ1-6; D gene unclear. CDR1 and CDR2 from the germline V gene are WSHSY and SAAADI. V was shortened by 4 bases and J by 10 bases, with 14 bases between the two germline ends. This CDR3 comprises 14 residues. The CDR3 sequence: CASSGTATFSPLHF. The CDR3 nucleotides are TGCGCCAGCAGTGGAACAGCTACCTTCTCACCCCTCCACTTT.

The rearrangement uses TRBV7-9 and TRBJ2-7, with 8 positions matching TRBD1. The CDR3 has 13 amino acids. Trimming at V came to 7 bases and at J to 4 bases, leaving 6 bases not matched to a gene. Per germline, CDR1 SEHNR and CDR2 FQNEAQ (reference sequence). The CDR3: CASIGQGGYEQYF. The CDR3 DNA follows: TGTGCCAGCATCGGACAGGGCGGATACGAGCAGTACTTC. Looking up the rest from reference TRBV7-9 and TRBJ2-7 gives the full variable domain: DTGVSQNPRHKITKRGQNVTFRCDPISEHNRLYWYRQTLGQGPEFLTYFQNEAQLEKSRLLSDRFSAERPKGSFSTLEIQRTEQGDSAMYLCASIGQGGYEQYFGPGTRLTVT.

This clone was seen more than once but under ten times. This chain links TRBV2 with TRBJ1-6; 7 bases are shared with TRBD1. V shed 6 bases and J 2 bases; nucleotides not matched to a gene: 4. Germline V lookup: CDR1 SNHLY, CDR2 FYNNEI. This CDR3 is 15 amino acids long. CDR3 region: CASSGQETYNSPLHF. The CDR3, as DNA: TGTGCCAGCAGCGGACAGGAAACCTATAATTCACCCCTCCACTTT.

The sample holds a few counts of this clone. The J gene is TRBJ1-1, the V gene TRBV18; TRBD1 agrees at 7 bases. Trimming cost V 3 bases and J 3 bases; bases outside gene matches: 7. This CDR3 contains 15 residues. From germline, CDR1 is KGHSH and CDR2 LQKENI. CDR3 nucleotide sequence: TGTGCCAGCTCACCTTACAGGGGTTATGACACTGAAGCTTTCTTT. Amino acid sequence: CASSPYRGYDTEAFF. Variable domain in full (rest from reference TRBV18 and TRBJ1-1): NAGVMQNPRHLVRRRGQEARLRCSPMKGHSHVYWYRQLPEEGLKFMVYLQKENIIDESGMPKERFSAEFPKEGPSILRIQQVVRGDSAAYFCASSPYRGYDTEAFFGQGTRLTVV.